A single sample gave rise to the 14 T cell receptor beta chains below, sequenced in a study of cytomegalovirus exposure and HLA in healthy donors. Primers: 60 Vbeta forward and 13 Jbeta reverse. Repertoires were generated with immunoSEQ multiplex PCR, while TCRdb's copy carries only in-frame clones and drops some. This sample has 130,000 or so clones, with roughly three quarters found just once. Sequenced material: PBMCs. All receptors come from a woman aged 60-75 years in good health and CMV-seronegative.

V is TRBV2 and J is TRBJ1-2; TRBD1 is a possible D gene (6 bases). V was shortened by 4 bases and J by 8 bases, with 14 bases between the two germline ends. CDR1 and CDR2 from the germline V gene are SNHLY and FYNNEI. The CDR3 loop spans 13 amino acids. CDR3 loop: CASSAGARGGYTF. CDR3 DNA sequence: TGTGCCAGCAGTGCAGGGGCCCGCGGAGGCTACACCTTC.

The rearrangement links TRBV23-1 to TRBJ1-1; 8 positions match TRBD1. TRBV23-1 is sorted into the ORF group, with uncertain function. With 0 bases clipped from V and 0 bases from J, the junction kept 15 bases outside the gene matches. CDR3 size: 20 residues. The CDR3 region is CASSQSRQGSPKYMNTEAFF. The CDR3 DNA sequence: TGCGCCAGCAGTCAATCGAGACAGGGGAGCCCTAAATACATGAACACTGAAGCTTTCTTT.

The CDR3, as DNA: TGTGCCAGCAGCTTCTCGACAGGGGTAAACACCGGGGAGCTGTTTTTT. Translated: CASSFSTGVNTGELFF. V is TRBV5-6 and J is TRBJ2-2; TRBD1 agrees at 8 bases. The CDR3 loop spans 16 amino acids. Germline V gene lookup returns CDR1 SGHDT and CDR2 YYEEEE. V was pared by 2 bases and J by 2 bases, with 5 bases of the junction left unmatched.

The chain couples TRBV7-8 to TRBJ1-1; D possibly corresponds to TRBD1 (6 bases). The length of the CDR3 is 14 residues. V was cut by 4 bases and J by 2 bases, with 11 bases left in between. CDR1 SGHVS and CDR2 FQNEAQ come from the germline V gene. CDR3 in DNA: TGTGCCAGCAGCTATGGGACATTTAACACTGAAGCTTTCTTT. As protein: CASSYGTFNTEAFF.

This clone is a singleton in its sample. This rearrangement joins TRBV9 to TRBJ2-1; D may be TRBD2 (7 bases). The V gene lost 0 bases and the J gene lost 4 bases, with 14 bases spanning the gap. This CDR3 region has 16 residues. Germline V lookup: CDR1 SGDLS, CDR2 YYNGEE. The CDR3 DNA sequence: TGTGCCAGCAGCGTAGGCGGGGGCATGGGGTACAATGAGCAGTTCTTC. Amino acid sequence: CASSVGGGMGYNEQFF.

This chain joins TRBV5-1 and TRBJ1-2; TRBD1 matches at 7 bases. The ends lost 4 bases at V and 13 bases at J; junction bases unmatched: 10. Germline assignment: CDR1 SGHRS and CDR2 YFSETQ. The CDR3 loop spans 12 amino acids. The CDR3 is CASSAQGGVATF. CDR3 coding DNA: TGCGCCAGCAGCGCCCAGGGGGGCGTTGCCACCTTC.

The chain has TRBV2 and TRBJ1-2; 7 nucleotides agree with TRBD1. With V trimmed by 6 bases and J by 4 bases, 8 bases remained unmatched. The CDR3 spans 14 residues. CDR1 and CDR2 (germline): SNHLY, FYNNEI. The CDR3 coding sequence is TGTGCCAGCAGACAGGGGACCTCCACCTATGGCTACACCTTC. Translation: CASRQGTSTYGYTF.

This clone has more than one count but fewer than ten. The chain is built from TRBV30 and TRBJ1-1; perhaps TRBD1 as D (6 bases). The germline V gene has CDR1 GTSNPN and CDR2 SVGIG (reference sequence). This CDR3 is 17 amino acids long. The V and J ends lost 5 bases and 3 bases respectively, with 25 bases between them. Here the CDR3 reads CAWVSTPRGRRDTEAFF. In DNA form, the CDR3 reads TGTGCCTGGGTGTCGACCCCCAGGGGCCGGCGTGACACTGAAGCTTTCTTT. The full variable domain, in which reference TRBV30 and TRBJ1-1 provide the parts outside the CDR3, is SQTIHQWPATLVQPVGSPLSLECTVEGTSNPNLYWYRQAAGRGLQLLFYSVGIGQISSEVPQNLSASRPQDRQFILSSKKLLLSDSGFYLCAWVSTPRGRRDTEAFFGQGTRLTVV.

The J gene is TRBJ2-1, the V gene TRBV7-2, with 8 nucleotides matching TRBD2. The junction had 9 bases not matched to a gene; V was cut back by 1 base and J by 7 bases. Germline V gene lookup returns CDR1 SGHTA and CDR2 FQGNSA. The CDR3 length is 16 residues. CDR3 bases: TGTGCCAGCAGCTTAGGCGGGGGGCGATGGGGTAATGAGCAGTTCTTC. Its translation is CASSLGGGRWGNEQFF.

This rearrangement joins TRBV5-8 to TRBJ1-1; D unresolved. Germline V gene data show CDR1 as SGHTS and CDR2 as YDEGEE. V shed 4 bases and J shed 1 base, with 17 bases lying between them. The CDR3 totals 16 residues. CDR3 sequence reads: CASSRRVKEKNTEAFF. The CDR3 bases are TGTGCCAGCAGCCGGCGGGTAAAAGAGAAGAACACTGAAGCTTTCTTT.

The count of this clone is one. V gene TRBV30 combines with J gene TRBJ1-1; no clear D gene. Germline CDR1 is GTSNPN and CDR2 is SVGIG (reference sequence). The CDR3 loop spans 13 amino acids. V was cut by 4 bases and J by 3 bases, with 12 bases left in between. CDR3 region: CAWISLTHTEAFF. The CDR3 DNA reads as TGTGCCTGGATATCCTTAACTCACACTGAAGCTTTCTTT.

J is TRBJ1-4 and V is TRBV11-2; 10 nucleotides match TRBD1. The CDR3 is made up of 15 amino acids. Per germline, CDR1 SGHAT and CDR2 FQNNGV. J was trimmed by 8 bases and V by 4 bases; bases with no gene match: 7. The chain's CDR3 is CASSSDRGRQEKLFF. CDR3 bases: TGTGCCAGCAGCTCCGACAGGGGGCGCCAAGAAAAACTGTTTTTT. Combining the CDR3 with reference TRBV11-2 and TRBJ1-4 gives the whole variable domain EAGVAQSPRYKIIEKRQSVAFWCNPISGHATLYWYQQILGQGPKLLIQFQNNGVVDDSQLPKDRFSAERLKGVDSTLKIQPAKLEDSAVYLCASSSDRGRQEKLFFGSGTQLSVL.

This chain joins TRBV7-9 and TRBJ1-1; D is ambiguous. The CDR3 has 12 amino acids. V lost 5 bases and J 5 bases, leaving 9 bases between the germline ends. The germline CDR1 and CDR2 sequences are SEHNR and FQNEAQ (reference sequence). For the CDR3, the DNA is TGTGCCAGCAGCCGCGCGGAAACTGAAGCTTTCTTT. Protein sequence: CASSRAETEAFF. Variable domain in full (rest from reference TRBV7-9 and TRBJ1-1): DTGVSQNPRHKITKRGQNVTFRCDPISEHNRLYWYRQTLGQGPEFLTYFQNEAQLEKSRLLSDRFSAERPKGSFSTLEIQRTEQGDSAMYLCASSRAETEAFFGQGTRLTVV.

The rearrangement links TRBV15 to TRBJ1-2; 9 nucleotides match TRBD1. This CDR3 comprises 16 residues. With 1 base clipped from V and 8 bases from J, the junction kept 11 bases outside the gene matches. The V gene's germline CDR1 is LNHNV and CDR2 YYDKDF (reference sequence). The DNA of the CDR3 is TGTGCCACCAGCAGAGGGGCAGGCGGGACAGGGAGAGGCTACACCTTC. Amino acid sequence: CATSRGAGGTGRGYTF.